This passage covers 5 T cell receptor beta chains from one sample sequenced in a study of blood T cell repertoires in COVID-19. Measured with immunoSEQ multiplex PCR; TCRdb has only the in-frame clones, and not every one. The table records fewer than 350,000 clones, roughly nine tenths of them present only once. Sequencing used PBMCs or T cells enriched from blood (not recorded which). These receptors were obtained from a man aged 55-75 years who had recovered from COVID-19.

This sequence joins TRBV7-6 and TRBJ2-7; possible D gene TRBD2, 7 bases. The V gene's germline CDR1 is SGHVS and CDR2 FNYEAQ. The CDR3 length is 16 residues. Trimming pared 5 bases from V and 2 bases from J, leaving 19 bases between. The DNA of the CDR3 is TGTGCCAGCAGCCCCGGGGGGCGGGAAGTTACCTACGAGCAGTACTTC. It is translated as CASSPGGREVTYEQYF.

This chain uses TRBV5-8 with TRBJ2-5; 8 nucleotides match TRBD2. V lost 7 bases and J lost 3; bases outside the gene matches: 8. The CDR3 spans 14 residues. Germline-derived CDR1 and CDR2 are SGHTS and YDEGEE. This chain's CDR3 is CASGISGSKETQYF. The CDR3 DNA follows: TGTGCCAGCGGCATAAGCGGGAGCAAAGAGACCCAGTACTTC.

The rearrangement joins TRBV9 to TRBJ2-1; 7 bases map to TRBD1. The trim removed 0 bases at V and 9 bases at J, leaving 12 bases unmatched. The CDR3 has 16 amino acids. Looked up from germline, CDR1 is SGDLS and CDR2 is YYNGEE. CDR3 nucleotides: TGTGCCAGCAGCGTAGCAGGGGTACAGGGGACGGGTGAGCAGTTCTTC. Amino acids: CASSVAGVQGTGEQFF.

This chain connects TRBV30 to TRBJ1-2; 12 positions agree with TRBD1. Germline V CDR1 and CDR2: GTSNPN, SVGIG (reference sequence). V lost 2 bases and J lost 3; bases outside the gene matches: 10. The CDR3 runs 17 residues. This CDR3 reads CAWSRWGQGARDYGYTF. Here the CDR3 DNA reads TGTGCCTGGAGTAGGTGGGGACAGGGGGCGAGGGACTATGGCTACACCTTC.

The V and J genes are TRBV11-2 and TRBJ1-4; 8 bases fit TRBD1. Germline-derived CDR1 and CDR2 are SGHAT and FQNNGV. CDR3 length: 14 residues. V gave up 5 bases and J gave up 8 bases; unmatched junction bases: 7. CDR3 amino acids: CASSPGTGAEKLFF. CDR3 sequence (DNA): TGTGCCAGCAGCCCCGGGACAGGAGCCGAAAAACTGTTTTTT.